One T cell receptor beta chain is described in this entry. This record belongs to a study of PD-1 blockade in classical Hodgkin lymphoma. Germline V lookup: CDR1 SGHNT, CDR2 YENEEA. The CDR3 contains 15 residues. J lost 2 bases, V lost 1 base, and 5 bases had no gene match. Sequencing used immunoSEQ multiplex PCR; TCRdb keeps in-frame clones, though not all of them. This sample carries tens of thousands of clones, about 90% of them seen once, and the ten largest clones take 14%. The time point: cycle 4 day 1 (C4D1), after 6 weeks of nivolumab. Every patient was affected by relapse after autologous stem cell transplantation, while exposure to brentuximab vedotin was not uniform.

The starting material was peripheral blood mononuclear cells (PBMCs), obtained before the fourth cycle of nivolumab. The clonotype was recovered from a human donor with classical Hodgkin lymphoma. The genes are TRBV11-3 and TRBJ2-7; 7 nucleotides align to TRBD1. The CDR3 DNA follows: TGTGCCAGCAGCTTAGGTCGAGGACAGGCCTACGAGCAGTACTTC. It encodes CASSLGRGQAYEQYF.